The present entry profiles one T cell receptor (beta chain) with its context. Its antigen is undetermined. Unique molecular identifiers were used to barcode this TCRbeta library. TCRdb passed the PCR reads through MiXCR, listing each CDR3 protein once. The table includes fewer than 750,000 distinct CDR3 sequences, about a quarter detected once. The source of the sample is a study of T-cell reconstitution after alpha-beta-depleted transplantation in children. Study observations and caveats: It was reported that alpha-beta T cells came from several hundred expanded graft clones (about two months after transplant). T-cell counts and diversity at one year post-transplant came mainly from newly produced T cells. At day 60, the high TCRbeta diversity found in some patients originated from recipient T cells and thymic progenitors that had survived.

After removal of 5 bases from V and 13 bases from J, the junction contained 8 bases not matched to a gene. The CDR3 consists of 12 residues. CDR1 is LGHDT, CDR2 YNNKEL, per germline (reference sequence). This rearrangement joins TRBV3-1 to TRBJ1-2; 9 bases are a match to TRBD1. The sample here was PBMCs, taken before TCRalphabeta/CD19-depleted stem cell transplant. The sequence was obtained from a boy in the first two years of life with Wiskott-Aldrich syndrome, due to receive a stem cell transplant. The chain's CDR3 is CASSVTTGGATF. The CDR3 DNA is TGTGCCAGCAGCGTAACGACAGGGGGAGCCACCTTC.